This T cell receptor beta chain was identified in a study of memory CD4+ T cells and cytomegalovirus serostatus. Study-wide context: Healthy Belgian adult donors included about nine CMV-positive and about two dozen CMV-negative people.

Repertoires were generated with immunoSEQ multiplex PCR, while TCRdb's copy carries only in-frame clones and drops some. In the table there are 60,000 to 75,000 clones, around 80% of which are singletons. V lost 0 bases, J lost 0 bases, and 8 bases lay in between. This CDR3 is 15 amino acids long. The germline gives CDR1 SGHRS, CDR2 YFSETQ. The sort gate was single viable CD3+CD4+CD8-CD45RO+ cells for memory CD4+ T cells. In this sample, this clone turned up a few times. The sequenced sample consisted of memory CD4+ T cells from blood. The receptor was derived from an adult in good health and CMV-seronegative. Some clones in this sample may be carry-over from other donors' samples. The chain links TRBV5-1 to TRBJ2-3; D is uncertain. In DNA, the CDR3 is TGCGCCAGCAGCTTGGAAGGATTTAGCACAGATACGCAGTATTTT. Translation gives CASSLEGFSTDTQYF.